These T cell receptor beta chains were read from a single sample in a study of OX40 agonist ivuxolimab in advanced cancers. Clones were read by immunoSEQ multiplex PCR, and TCRdb kept only the in-frame ones, dropping some. The sample consists of around 41,000 clones, more than 75% of them appearing once. Sequences were derived from CD4+ or CD8+ T cells sorted from blood, sampled in a trial of the OX40 agonist ivuxolimab. The receptors shown here come from an adult with an advanced solid tumor such as melanoma, head and neck, liver or kidney cancer. Both conserved end residues are part of each CDR3. Each record gives: J gene, V gene, CDR3 protein.

TRBJ2-5 TRBV6-5 CASSYTGDQETQYF
TRBJ1-1 TRBV29-1 CSVELVAEAFF
TRBJ2-3 TRBV2 CASRTGLATDTQYF
TRBJ1-1 TRBV4-1 CASSHPGEGPEAFF
TRBJ2-3 TRBV5-4 CASSLGQGSTDTQYF
TRBJ2-3 TRBV27 CASRTSADTQYF
TRBJ1-5 TRBV7-2 CASSLDRRHQPQHF
TRBJ2-7 TRBV28 CASSAPYRGGEQYF
TRBJ2-7 TRBV4-1 CASSPLGLAGSSYEQYF
TRBJ2-7 TRBV4-1 CASSEPGQGIDEQYF
TRBJ2-1 TRBV6-6 CASSYQQGPEQFF
TRBJ2-1 TRBV27 CASILQTGGWNEQFF
TRBJ2-7 TRBV20-1 CSAAWGGEQYF